This T cell receptor (beta chain) came from a study of post-analysis software for immune sequencing data. Study-level information: Relapsing-remitting, secondary progressive and progressive-relapsing forms of multiple sclerosis all featured among disease courses.

Carried by the TCR beta cDNA libraries were unique molecular identifiers. Input amounts of about 0.95 to 11 million T cells were used. These gave 500,000 or so cDNA molecules, so each molecule approximated one T cell. TCRdb called the PCR reads again in MiXCR, with one record for every CDR3 protein. The table lists about 680,000 distinct CDR3 sequences, around 64% of them singletons. Notes on the study in general: Normalized Chao1 diversity was significantly reduced in patients versus controls.

To note about this clonotype: Its target is not known.

Sample: blood. This TCR came from a girl aged 2 to 10 with multiple sclerosis.

Written as DNA, the CDR3 is TGCGCCAGCAGCCTCTTGACCACCACGGAACACACAGATACGCAGTATTTT. Residues: CASSLLTTTEHTDTQYF. The rearrangement joins TRBV5-1 to TRBJ2-3; no clear D gene. In germline, CDR1 is SGHRS, CDR2 YFSETQ. V was shortened by 4 bases and J by 2 bases, with 20 bases between the two germline ends. The CDR3 runs to 17 residues. Drawing the rest from reference TRBV5-1 and TRBJ2-3, the complete variable domain is KAGVTQTPRYLIKTRGQQVTLSCSPISGHRSVSWYQQTPGQGLQFLFEYFSETQRNKGNFPGRFSGRQFSNSRSEMNVSTLELGDSALYLCASSLLTTTEHTDTQYFGPGTRLTVL.